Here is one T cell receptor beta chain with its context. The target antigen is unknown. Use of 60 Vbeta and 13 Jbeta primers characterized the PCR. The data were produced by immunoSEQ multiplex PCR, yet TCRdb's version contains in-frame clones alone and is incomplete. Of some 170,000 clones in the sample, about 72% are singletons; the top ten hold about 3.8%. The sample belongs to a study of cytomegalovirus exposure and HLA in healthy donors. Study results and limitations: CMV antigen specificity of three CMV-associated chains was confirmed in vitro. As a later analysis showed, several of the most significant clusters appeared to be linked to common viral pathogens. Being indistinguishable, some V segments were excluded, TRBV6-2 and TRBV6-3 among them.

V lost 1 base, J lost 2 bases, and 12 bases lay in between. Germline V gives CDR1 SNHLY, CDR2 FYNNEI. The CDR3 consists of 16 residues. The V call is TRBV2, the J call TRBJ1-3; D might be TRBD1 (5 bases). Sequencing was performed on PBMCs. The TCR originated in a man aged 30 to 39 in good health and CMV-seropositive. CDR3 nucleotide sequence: TGTGCCAGCAGTGAAGGGGCAGGGATAGCTGGAAACACCATATATTTT. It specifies CASSEGAGIAGNTIYF.